This T cell receptor (beta chain) was identified during a study of blood T cells in healthy people across ages. Looked up from germline, CDR1 is MGHRA and CDR2 is YSYEKL. This CDR3 spans 13 amino acids. The V end lost 6 bases, the J end lost 4 bases, and 12 bases lay between the germline ends. Donors were healthy Caucasian individuals from Russia aged roughly 6 to 90. A J-beta primer mix and a sample-barcoded 5' primer were used in a second PCR of roughly 7 to 12 cycles. Each cDNA molecule received a tag from a template-switch adaptor that had 12 random nucleotides. TCRdb re-called the 5' RACE reads through MiXCR, storing one row per CDR3 protein. The sample shows about 1.1 million distinct CDR3 sequences, under 40% of them seen only once. Findings of the study overall: Long-lived donors had more naive CD4+ cells and higher diversity than aged donors.

Regarding this clonotype: What it binds is not known. With a much larger clone just one base away, this may be a read error.

The chain couples TRBV4-1 to TRBJ1-2, with D unclear. The sequenced material came from blood. This receptor was taken from a man aged 18 to 30 in good health. The CDR3 nucleotides are TGCGCCAGCAGTGCAGACGGTCTCTATGGCTACACCTTC. Translated, it gives CASSADGLYGYTF.